The source of this TCR beta chain is a study of shared T cell receptors in the human thymus. The CDR3 is 14 amino acids. Trimming cost V 6 bases and J 4 bases, with 15 bases left between them. Germline assignment: CDR1 LNHDA and CDR2 SQIVND (reference sequence). Here immunoSEQ multiplex PCR was the method, and the copy in TCRdb shows in-frame clones only, minus some. The repertoire holds hundreds of thousands of clones, 85% to 90% seen once, with approximately 0.01% in the top ten. These data were also reused for a study on human thymus T cells. That report adds: The source of the thymus tissue was resections taken during corrective heart surgery. In thymic and blood repertoires alike, V and J usage looked biased.

Input material: thymocytes. V is TRBV19 and J is TRBJ1-1; D unclear. The TCR was taken from a boy under two years old with a congenital heart defect. The CDR3 region has the DNA TGTGCCAGTAGCCTTCAGAGGTATAGCACTGAAGCTTTCTTT. Its translation: CASSLQRYSTEAFF.